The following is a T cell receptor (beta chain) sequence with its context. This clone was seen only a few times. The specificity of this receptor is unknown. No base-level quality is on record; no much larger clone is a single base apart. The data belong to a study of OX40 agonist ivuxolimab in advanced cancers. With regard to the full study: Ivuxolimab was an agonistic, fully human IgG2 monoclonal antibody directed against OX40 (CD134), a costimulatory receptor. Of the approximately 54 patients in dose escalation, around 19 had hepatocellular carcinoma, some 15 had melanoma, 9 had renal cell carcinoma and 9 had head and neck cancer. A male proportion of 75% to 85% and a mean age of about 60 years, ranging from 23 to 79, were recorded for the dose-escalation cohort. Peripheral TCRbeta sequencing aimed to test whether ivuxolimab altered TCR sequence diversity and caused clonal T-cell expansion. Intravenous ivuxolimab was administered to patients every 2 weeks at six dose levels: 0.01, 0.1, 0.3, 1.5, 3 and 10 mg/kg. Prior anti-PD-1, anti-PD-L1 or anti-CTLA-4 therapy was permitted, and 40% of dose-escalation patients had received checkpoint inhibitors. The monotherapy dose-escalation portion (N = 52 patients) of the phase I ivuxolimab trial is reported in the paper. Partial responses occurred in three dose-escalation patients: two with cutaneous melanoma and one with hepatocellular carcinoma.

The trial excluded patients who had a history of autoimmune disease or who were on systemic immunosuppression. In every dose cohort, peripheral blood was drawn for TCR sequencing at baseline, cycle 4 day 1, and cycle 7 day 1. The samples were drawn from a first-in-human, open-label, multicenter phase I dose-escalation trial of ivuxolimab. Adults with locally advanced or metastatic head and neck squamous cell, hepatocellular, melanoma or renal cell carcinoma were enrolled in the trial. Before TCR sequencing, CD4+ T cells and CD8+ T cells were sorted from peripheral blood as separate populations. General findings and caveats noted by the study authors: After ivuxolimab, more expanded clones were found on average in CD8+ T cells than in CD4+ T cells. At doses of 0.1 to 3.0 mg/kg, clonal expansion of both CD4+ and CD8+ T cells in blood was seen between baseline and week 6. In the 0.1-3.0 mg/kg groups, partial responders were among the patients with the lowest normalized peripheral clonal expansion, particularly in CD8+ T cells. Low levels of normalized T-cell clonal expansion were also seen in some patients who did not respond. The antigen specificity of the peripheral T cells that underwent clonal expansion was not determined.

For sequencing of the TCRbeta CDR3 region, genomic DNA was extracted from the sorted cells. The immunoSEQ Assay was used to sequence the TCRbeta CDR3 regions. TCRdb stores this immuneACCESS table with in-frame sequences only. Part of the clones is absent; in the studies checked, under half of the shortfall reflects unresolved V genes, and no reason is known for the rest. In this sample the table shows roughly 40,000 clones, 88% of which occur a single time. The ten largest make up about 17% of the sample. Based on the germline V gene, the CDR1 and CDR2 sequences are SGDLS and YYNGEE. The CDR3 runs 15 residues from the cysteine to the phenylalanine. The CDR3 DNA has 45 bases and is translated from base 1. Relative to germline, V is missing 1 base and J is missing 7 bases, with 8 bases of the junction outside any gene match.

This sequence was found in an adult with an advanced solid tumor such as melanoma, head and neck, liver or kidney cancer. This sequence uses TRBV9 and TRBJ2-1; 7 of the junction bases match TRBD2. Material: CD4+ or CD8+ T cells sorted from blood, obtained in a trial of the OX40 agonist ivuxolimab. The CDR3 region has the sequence CASSVPYDGGNEQFF. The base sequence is TGTGCCAGCAGCGTACCTTATGACGGGGGGAATGAGCAGTTCTTC. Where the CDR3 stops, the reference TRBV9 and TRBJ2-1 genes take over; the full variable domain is DSGVTQTPKHLITATGQRVTLRCSPRSGDLSVYWYQQSLDQGLQFLIQYYNGEERAKGNILERFSAQQFPDLHSELNLSSLELGDSALYFCASSVPYDGGNEQFFGPGTRLTVL.